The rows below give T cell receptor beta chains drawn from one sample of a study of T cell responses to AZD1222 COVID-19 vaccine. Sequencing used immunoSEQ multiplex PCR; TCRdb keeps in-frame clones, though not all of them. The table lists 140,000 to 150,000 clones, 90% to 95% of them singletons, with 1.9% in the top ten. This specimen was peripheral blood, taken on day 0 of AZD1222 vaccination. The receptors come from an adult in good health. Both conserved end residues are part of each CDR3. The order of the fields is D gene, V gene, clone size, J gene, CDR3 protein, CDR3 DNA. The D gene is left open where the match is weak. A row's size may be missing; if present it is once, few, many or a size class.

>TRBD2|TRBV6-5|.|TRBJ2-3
CASSYSSSGVTDTQYF
TGTGCCAGCAGTTACTCGTCTAGCGGGGTCACAGATACGCAGTATTTT
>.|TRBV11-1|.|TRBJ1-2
CASSLGTTAFGDGYTF
TGTGCCAGCAGCTTGGGGACGACGGCTTTTGGAGATGGCTACACCTTC
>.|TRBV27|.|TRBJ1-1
CASRSAGRVNTEAFF
TGTGCCAGCAGATCCGCAGGGAGGGTGAACACTGAAGCTTTCTTT
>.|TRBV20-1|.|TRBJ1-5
CSASGAGGRGQPQHF
TGCAGTGCTAGTGGCGCGGGTGGGAGGGGTCAGCCCCAGCATTTT
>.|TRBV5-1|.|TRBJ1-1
CASSKTTDLNTEAFF
TGCGCCAGCAGCAAAACGACAGACCTGAACACTGAAGCTTTCTTT
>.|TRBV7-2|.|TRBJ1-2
CASSLGTKGGYTF
TGTGCCAGCAGCTTAGGGACCAAGGGTGGCTACACCTTC
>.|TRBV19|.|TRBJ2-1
CASKNGRSSYNEQFF
TGTGCCAGTAAGAATGGTAGAAGCTCCTACAATGAGCAGTTCTTC
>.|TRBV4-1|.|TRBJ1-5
CASSQVGRGRQPQHF
TGCGCCAGCAGCCAAGTGGGCAGGGGCCGTCAGCCCCAGCATTTT
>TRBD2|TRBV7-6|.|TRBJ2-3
CASSSLGAGRTDTQYF
TGTGCCAGCAGCTCCCTCGGAGCGGGACGCACAGATACGCAGTATTTT
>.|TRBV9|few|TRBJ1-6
CASSVTGNSPLHF
TGTGCCAGCAGCGTAACAGGAAATTCACCCCTCCACTTT
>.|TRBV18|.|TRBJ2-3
CASSPDRLRTDTQYF
TGTGCCAGCTCACCCGACAGGCTCCGAACAGATACGCAGTATTTT
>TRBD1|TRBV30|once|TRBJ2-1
CAWSGGQGTGGSYNEQFF
TGTGCCTGGAGTGGTGGACAGGGGACGGGCGGCTCCTACAATGAGCAGTTCTTC
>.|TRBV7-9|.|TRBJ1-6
CASSSPAGRNSPLHF
TGTGCCAGCAGCTCCCCAGCCGGGCGCAATTCACCCCTCCACTTT
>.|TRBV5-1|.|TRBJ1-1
CASSLQQVSNTEAFF
TGCGCCAGCAGCTTACAACAGGTTTCGAACACTGAAGCTTTCTTT
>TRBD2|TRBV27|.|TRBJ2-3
CATYGTSGGAGWGTDTQYF
TGTGCCACCTACGGGACTAGCGGGGGGGCCGGATGGGGCACAGATACGCAGTATTTT
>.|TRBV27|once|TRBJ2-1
CASSLGGSSYNEQFF
TGTGCCAGCAGTTTAGGGGGGAGTTCCTACAATGAGCAGTTCTTC
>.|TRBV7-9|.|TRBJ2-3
CASSLVGGYTDTQYF
TGTGCCAGCAGCTTAGTAGGGGGGTACACAGATACGCAGTATTTT
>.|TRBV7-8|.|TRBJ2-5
CASSLDGTKRETQYF
TGTGCCAGCAGCTTAGACGGGACAAAACGGGAGACCCAGTACTTC
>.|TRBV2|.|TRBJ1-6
CASSDVSSPLHF
TGTGCCAGCAGTGACGTCAGTTCACCCCTCCACTTT
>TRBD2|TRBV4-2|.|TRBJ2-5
CASSQLAGVETQYF
TGTGCCAGCAGCCAATTAGCGGGGGTAGAGACCCAGTACTTC
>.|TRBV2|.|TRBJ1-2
CASSRQLTNYGYTF
TGTGCCAGCAGCCGACAGCTTACCAACTATGGCTACACCTTC
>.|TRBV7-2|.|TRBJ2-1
CASVDGGRTSYNEQFF
TGTGCCAGCGTTGATGGAGGGAGGACTTCCTACAATGAGCAGTTCTTC